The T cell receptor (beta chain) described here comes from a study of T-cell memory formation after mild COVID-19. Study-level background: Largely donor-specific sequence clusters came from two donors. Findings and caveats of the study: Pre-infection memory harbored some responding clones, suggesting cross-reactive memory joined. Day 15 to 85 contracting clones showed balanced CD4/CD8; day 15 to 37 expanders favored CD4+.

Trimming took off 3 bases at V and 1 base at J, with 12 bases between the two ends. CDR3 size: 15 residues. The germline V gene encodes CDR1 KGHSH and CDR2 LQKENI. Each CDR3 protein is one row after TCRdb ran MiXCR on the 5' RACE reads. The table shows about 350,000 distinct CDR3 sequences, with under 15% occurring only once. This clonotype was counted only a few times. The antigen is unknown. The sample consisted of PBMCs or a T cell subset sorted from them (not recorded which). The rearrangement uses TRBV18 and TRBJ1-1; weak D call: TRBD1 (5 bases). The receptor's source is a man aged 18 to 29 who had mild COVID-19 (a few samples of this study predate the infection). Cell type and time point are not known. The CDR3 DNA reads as TGTGCCAGCTCACCTAATGTGGGGGGGAACACTGAAGCTTTCTTT. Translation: CASSPNVGGNTEAFF.